This TCR beta chain was sequenced during a study of blood T cells in healthy people across ages. Germline CDR1 and CDR2: DFQATT and SNEGSKA (reference sequence). This CDR3 is 12 amino acids long. Trimming pared 3 bases from V and 6 bases from J, leaving 9 bases between. General study points: PBMCs were not sorted, which prevented a conclusive comparison of naive versus antigen-experienced cells. In the absence of known donor CMV status, changes in expanded clonotypes were possibly confounded. In long-lived donors, naive CD4+ cell counts and diversity exceeded those of aged donors.

Points on this clonotype: Antigen specificity is unknown.

For the second PCR, which ran for 7 to 11 cycles, a sample-barcoded 5' primer and a J-beta primer mix were used. TCRdb reprocessed the 5' RACE reads via MiXCR and lists one record per CDR3 protein. The sample contains about 1.5 million distinct CDR3 sequences, roughly 43% of which appear only once. Sequenced: blood. The clonotype originates from a woman between 18 and 30 years old in good health. The J gene is TRBJ1-5, the V gene TRBV20-1; D is undetermined. This CDR3 is CSARIGGQPQHF. For the CDR3, the DNA is TGCAGTGCTAGGATCGGAGGTCAGCCCCAGCATTTT.